What follows are 6 T cell receptor beta chains derived from one specimen sequenced in a study of blood T cell repertoires in COVID-19. The method was immunoSEQ multiplex PCR; TCRdb's version includes in-frame clones alone and lacks a portion of them. Among some 300,000 clones listed, nearly 90% were seen once. Sequencing used PBMCs or T cells enriched from blood (not recorded which). The receptors were sampled from a woman between 45 and 60 years old who had been exposed to COVID-19.

The V and J genes are TRBV27 and TRBJ2-2, with 8 bases aligning to TRBD1. J lost 6 bases, V lost 4 bases, and 10 bases had no gene match. There are 16 residues in the CDR3. Germline CDR1 and CDR2: MNHEY and SMNVEV (reference sequence). CDR3 nucleotides: TGTGCCAGCAGTTCTCGACAGGGGTGGTCGTCCGGGGAGCTGTTTTTT. Translated: CASSSRQGWSSGELFF.

The rearrangement uses TRBV3-1 (or the pseudogene TRBV3-2) and TRBJ1-1; the D gene is possibly TRBD1 (5 bases). Trimming stripped 9 bases from V and 4 bases from J, with 15 bases between. Germline assignment: CDR1 LGHDT and CDR2 YNNKEL (reference sequence). This CDR3 is 13 amino acids long. For the CDR3, the DNA is TGTGCCAGTGCGACAGTTTCGGGCACTGAAGCTTTCTTT. Translation: CASATVSGTEAFF.

V usage is TRBV5-4 and J usage is TRBJ1-4, with a tentative D call TRBD1 (6 bases). The CDR3 spans 15 residues. Trimming cost V 2 bases and J 7 bases, with 15 bases left between them. The germline gives CDR1 SGHNT, CDR2 YYREEE (reference sequence). In DNA form, the CDR3 reads TGTGCCAGCAGCTTCCCACAGGGCGGAGGTGAAAAACTGTTTTTT. Protein: CASSFPQGGGEKLFF.

V gene TRBV20-1 combines with J gene TRBJ2-2; 7 bases align to TRBD2. The CDR3 totals 16 residues. The germline CDR1 and CDR2 sequences are DFQATT and SNEGSKA (reference sequence). V was clipped by 3 bases and J by 5 bases; unmatched bases: 12. The CDR3 DNA reads TGCAGTGCTAGTTTCCCGGCGGGGGTTTGGACCGGGGAGCTGTTTTTT. This codes for CSASFPAGVWTGELFF.

This clone was counted between two and nine times. V gene TRBV7-9 combines with J gene TRBJ1-1; possible D gene TRBD1, 6 bases. V gave up 6 bases and J gave up 1 base, with 12 bases separating them. The germline gives CDR1 SEHNR, CDR2 FQNEAQ (reference sequence). This CDR3 is 14 amino acids long. The CDR3, as DNA: TGTGCCAGCAGTCCTGACAGGAAGAACACTGAAGCTTTCTTT. Its protein product is CASSPDRKNTEAFF.

J is TRBJ2-1 and V is TRBV28; tentative D call: TRBD1 (6 bases). The CDR3 contains 16 residues. Germline CDR1 is MDHEN and CDR2 is SYDVKM. V was trimmed by 6 bases and J by 1 base, leaving 16 bases between them. Here the CDR3 reads CASSPAQGYSYNEQFF. As DNA, the CDR3 is TGTGCCAGCAGCCCAGCGCAGGGGTATTCCTACAATGAGCAGTTCTTC.